The present T cell receptor (beta chain) was sequenced within a study of tumor-infiltrating lymphocytes in primary liver carcinoma. Study summary: Male and female patients aged 30 to 69 years made up the cohort. Study-level results: Whereas tumor region pairs overlapped more, tumor-adjacent and tumor-blood pairs overlapped less.

About this clonotype: Its antigen is not identified. Germline is not matched at one junction end, which may reflect a read error.

This CDR3 comprises 15 residues. Germline lookup yields CDR1 SGHAT and CDR2 FQNNGV. Blood RNA came from unsorted whole blood; germline DNA was also extracted. Total RNA (approximately 500 ng) served as template for TCR beta cDNA synthesis primed by a constant-region primer. Libraries of TCR beta came from three nested multiplex PCR rounds with slightly modified ARM-PCR. The first two PCR rounds used TRBV1-TRBV30 primers with a Cbeta primer, approximately 10 cycles each. From the multiplex PCR reads, TCRdb called clonotypes with MiXCR, one entry per CDR3 protein. In the table there are 300,000 to 350,000 distinct CDR3 sequences, almost 65% of which are singletons.

The V gene is TRBV11-2, the J gene TRBJ2-1, with D perhaps being TRBD1 or TRBD2 (5 bases each). This clonotype originated in a middle-aged man with primary liver carcinoma and hepatitis B virus infection. Sequences were obtained from peripheral blood. The CDR3 is CASSLRGAEYNEQLF. CDR3 coding DNA: TGTGCCAGCAGCTTGCGAGGGGCGGAGTACAATGAGCAGCTCTTC.